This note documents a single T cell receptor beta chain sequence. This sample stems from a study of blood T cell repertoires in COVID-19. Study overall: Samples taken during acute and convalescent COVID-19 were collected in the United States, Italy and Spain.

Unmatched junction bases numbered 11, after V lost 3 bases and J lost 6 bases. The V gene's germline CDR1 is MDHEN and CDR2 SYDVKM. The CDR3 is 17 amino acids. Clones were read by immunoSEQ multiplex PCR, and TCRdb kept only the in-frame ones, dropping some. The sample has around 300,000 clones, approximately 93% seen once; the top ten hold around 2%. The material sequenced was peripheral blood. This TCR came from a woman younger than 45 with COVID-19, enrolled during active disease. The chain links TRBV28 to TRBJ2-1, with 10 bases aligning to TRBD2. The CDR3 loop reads CASSFLKREGRGNEQFF. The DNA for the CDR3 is TGTGCCAGCAGTTTTTTGAAGCGGGAGGGCCGGGGCAATGAGCAGTTCTTC.